This T cell receptor beta chain was observed in a study of cytomegalovirus exposure and HLA in healthy donors. Germline CDR1 reads SGHVS; CDR2 reads FQNEAQ. Trimming pared 4 bases from V and 5 bases from J, leaving 18 bases between. The CDR3 is 16 residues long. Here immunoSEQ multiplex PCR was the method, and the copy in TCRdb shows in-frame clones only, minus some. The table includes tens of thousands of clones, about four fifths detected once. The receptor was derived from a woman in her late teens or twenties in good health and CMV-seropositive. Material: PBMCs. V is TRBV7-8 and J is TRBJ2-1; D is possibly TRBD1 (6 bases). The CDR3 sequence is CASSSLKQGDNNEQFF. Written as DNA, the CDR3 is TGTGCCAGCAGCTCCCTTAAACAGGGCGATAACAATGAGCAGTTCTTC.